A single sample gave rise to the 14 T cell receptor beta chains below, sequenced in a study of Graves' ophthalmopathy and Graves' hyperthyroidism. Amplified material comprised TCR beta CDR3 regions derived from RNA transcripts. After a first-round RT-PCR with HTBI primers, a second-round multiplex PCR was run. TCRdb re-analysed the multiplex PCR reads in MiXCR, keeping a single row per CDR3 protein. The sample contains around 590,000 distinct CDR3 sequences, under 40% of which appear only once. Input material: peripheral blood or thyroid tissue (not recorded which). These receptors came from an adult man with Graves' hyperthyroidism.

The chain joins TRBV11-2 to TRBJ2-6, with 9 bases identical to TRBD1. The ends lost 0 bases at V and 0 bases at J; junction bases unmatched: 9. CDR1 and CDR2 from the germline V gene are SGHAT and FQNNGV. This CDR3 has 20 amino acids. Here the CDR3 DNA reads TGTGCCAGCAGCTTAGATCTCGGGACAGGGATCAGCTCTGGGGCCAACGTCCTGACTTTC. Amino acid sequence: CASSLDLGTGISSGANVLTF.

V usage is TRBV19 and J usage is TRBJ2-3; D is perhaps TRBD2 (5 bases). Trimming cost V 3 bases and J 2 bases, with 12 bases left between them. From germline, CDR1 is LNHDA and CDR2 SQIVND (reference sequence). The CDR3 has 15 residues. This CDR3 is CASSIKPGVTDTQYF. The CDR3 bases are TGTGCCAGTAGTATTAAGCCCGGGGTCACAGATACGCAGTATTTT.

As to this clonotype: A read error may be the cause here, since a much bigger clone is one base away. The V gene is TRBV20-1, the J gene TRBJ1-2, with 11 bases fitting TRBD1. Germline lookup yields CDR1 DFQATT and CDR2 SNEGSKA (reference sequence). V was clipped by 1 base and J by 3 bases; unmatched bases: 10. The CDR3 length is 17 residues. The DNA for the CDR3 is TGCAGTGCTAGAGGCTTGAAGGGGGACAGGGGGGACTATGGCTACACCTTC. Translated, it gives CSARGLKGDRGDYGYTF.

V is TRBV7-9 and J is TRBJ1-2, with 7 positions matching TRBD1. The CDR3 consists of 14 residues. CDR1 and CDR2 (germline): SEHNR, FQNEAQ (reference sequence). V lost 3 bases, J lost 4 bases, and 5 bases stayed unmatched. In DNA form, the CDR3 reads TGTGCCAGCAGCTTGAGCAGGGGGAGCTATGGCTACACCTTC. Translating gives CASSLSRGSYGYTF.

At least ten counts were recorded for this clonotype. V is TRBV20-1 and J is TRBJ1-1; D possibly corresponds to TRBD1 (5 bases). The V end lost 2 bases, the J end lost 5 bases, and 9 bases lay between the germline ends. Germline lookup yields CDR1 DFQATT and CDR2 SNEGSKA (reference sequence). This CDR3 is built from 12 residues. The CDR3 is CSARKGETEAFF. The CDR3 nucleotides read TGCAGTGCTAGAAAAGGGGAGACTGAAGCTTTCTTT.

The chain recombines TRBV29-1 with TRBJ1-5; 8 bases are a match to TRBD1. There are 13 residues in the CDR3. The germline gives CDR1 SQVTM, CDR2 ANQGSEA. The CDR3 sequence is CSDASGGDQPQHF. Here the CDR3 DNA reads TGCAGTGACGCCTCAGGGGGCGATCAGCCCCAGCATTTT.

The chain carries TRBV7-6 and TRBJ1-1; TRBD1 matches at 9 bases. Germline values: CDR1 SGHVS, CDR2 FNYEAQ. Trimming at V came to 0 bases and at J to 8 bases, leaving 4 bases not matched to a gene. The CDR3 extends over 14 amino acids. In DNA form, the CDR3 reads TGTGCCAGCAGCTTAGCGGACAGGGGAGGCGAAGCTTTCTTT. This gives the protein CASSLADRGGEAFF.

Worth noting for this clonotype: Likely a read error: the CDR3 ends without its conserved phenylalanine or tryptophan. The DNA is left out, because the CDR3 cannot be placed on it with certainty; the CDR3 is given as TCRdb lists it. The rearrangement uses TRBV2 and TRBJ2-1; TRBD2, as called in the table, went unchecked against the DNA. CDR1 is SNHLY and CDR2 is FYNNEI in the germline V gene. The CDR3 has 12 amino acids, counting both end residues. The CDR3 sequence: CASSGLAGGANT.

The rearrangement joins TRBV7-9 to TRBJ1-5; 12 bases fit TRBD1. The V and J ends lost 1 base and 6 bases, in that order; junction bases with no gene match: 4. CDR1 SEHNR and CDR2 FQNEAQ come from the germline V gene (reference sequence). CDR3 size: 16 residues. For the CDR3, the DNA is TGTGCCAGCAGCTTAGATGGGACAGGGGGCATTCAGCCCCAGCATTTT. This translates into CASSLDGTGGIQPQHF. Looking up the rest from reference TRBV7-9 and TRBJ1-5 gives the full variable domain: DTGVSQNPRHKITKRGQNVTFRCDPISEHNRLYWYRQTLGQGPEFLTYFQNEAQLEKSRLLSDRFSAERPKGSFSTLEIQRTEQGDSAMYLCASSLDGTGGIQPQHFGDGTRLSIL.

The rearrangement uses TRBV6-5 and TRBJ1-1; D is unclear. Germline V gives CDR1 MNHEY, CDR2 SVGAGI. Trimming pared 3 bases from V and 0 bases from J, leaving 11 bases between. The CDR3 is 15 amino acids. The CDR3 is CASSYNVYMNTEAFF. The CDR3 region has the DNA TGTGCCAGCAGTTATAACGTATACATGAACACTGAAGCTTTCTTT.

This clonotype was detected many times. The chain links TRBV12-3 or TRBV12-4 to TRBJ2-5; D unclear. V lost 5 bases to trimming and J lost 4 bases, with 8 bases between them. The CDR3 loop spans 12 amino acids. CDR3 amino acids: CASSGGRETQYF. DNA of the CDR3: TGTGCCAGCAGTGGCGGAAGAGAGACCCAGTACTTC.

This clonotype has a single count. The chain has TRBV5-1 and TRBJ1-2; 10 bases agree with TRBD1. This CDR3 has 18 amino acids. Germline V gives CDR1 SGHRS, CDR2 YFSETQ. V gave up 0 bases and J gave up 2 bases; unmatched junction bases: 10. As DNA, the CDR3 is TGCGCCAGCAGCTTGGCATCCGGGACAGGGGACTCCAACTATGGCTACACCTTC. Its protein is CASSLASGTGDSNYGYTF.

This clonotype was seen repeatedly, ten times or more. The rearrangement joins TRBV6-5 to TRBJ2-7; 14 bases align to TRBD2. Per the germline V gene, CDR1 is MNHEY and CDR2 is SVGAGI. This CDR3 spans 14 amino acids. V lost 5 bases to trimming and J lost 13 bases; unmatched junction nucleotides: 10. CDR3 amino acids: CASSASTGTSGRYF. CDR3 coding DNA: TGTGCCAGCAGTGCATCCACCGGGACTAGCGGGAGATACTTC.

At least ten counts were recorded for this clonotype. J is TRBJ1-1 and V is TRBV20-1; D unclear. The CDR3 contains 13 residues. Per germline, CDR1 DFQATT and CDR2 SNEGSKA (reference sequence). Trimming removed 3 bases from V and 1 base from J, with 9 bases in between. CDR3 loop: CSARKTRNTEAFF. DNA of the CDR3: TGCAGTGCTAGGAAGACAAGGAACACTGAAGCTTTCTTT.